This record looks at one TCR beta chain sequence and its context. Its antigen is not known. A TCRbeta library incorporating unique molecular identifiers was prepared. Via MiXCR, TCRdb re-called the PCR reads, giving one row per CDR3 protein. The sample holds roughly 790,000 distinct CDR3 sequences, approximately 15% seen once. The sample belongs to a study of T-cell reconstitution after alpha-beta-depleted transplantation in children. Study observations and caveats: Day-60 TCRbeta diversity that was high in some patients was derived from surviving recipient T cells and thymic progenitors. The origin of alpha-beta T cells about two months after transplant was reportedly several hundred expanded graft clones. One year after transplant, T-cell counts and diversity came mostly from newly produced T cells.

Germline V CDR1 and CDR2: SGHVS, FQNEAQ. This CDR3 has 16 amino acids. Trimming removed 1 base from V and 2 bases from J, with 12 bases in between. The gene calls are TRBV7-8 and TRBJ2-1; tentative D call: TRBD2 (6 bases). This receptor was taken from a male patient under 18 who had a stem cell transplant for acute lymphoblastic leukemia, so the T cells may come from the graft donor. The sample consisted of PBMCs, mostly from graft donor cells, taken 360 days after TCRalphabeta/CD19-depleted stem cell transplant. The CDR3 spells CASSLDRRGPYNEQFF. The CDR3 DNA sequence: TGTGCCAGCAGCTTAGATCGGAGGGGACCCTACAATGAGCAGTTCTTC.